This passage covers 7 T cell receptor beta chains from one sample sequenced in a study of CD8+CD57+ T cells in acquired aplastic anemia. Profiles of TCR beta VDJ and CDR3 were generated from a genomic DNA template. TCRdb passed the reads through MiXCR, listing each CDR3 protein once. Among approximately 95,000 distinct CDR3 sequences, about 63% were seen once, and the ten largest hold over 55%. All sequencing subjects had displayed CD8+CD57+ cell expansion on flow cytometry. The sample consisted of sorted CD4+, CD8+, or CD8+CD57+ T cells (not recorded which) from PBMCs. These receptors came from a human donor with aplastic anemia.

This rearrangement joins TRBV10-1 to TRBJ1-1; 9 bases agree with TRBD1. Germline CDR1 reads WNHNN; CDR2 reads SYGVQD (reference sequence). J gave up 7 bases and V 8 bases, and 8 bases lay outside the gene matches. The CDR3 has 13 residues. This chain's CDR3 is CASQGTGPHEAFF. DNA for the CDR3: TGCGCCAGCCAGGGGACAGGGCCGCATGAAGCTTTCTTT.

The rearrangement uses TRBV20-1 and TRBJ2-1; D perhaps matches TRBD1 (6 bases). The CDR3 consists of 15 residues. In germline, CDR1 is DFQATT, CDR2 SNEGSKA (reference sequence). V gave up 0 bases and J gave up 4 bases, with 13 bases separating them. The CDR3 region has the DNA TGCAGTGCTAGAGATCTAGAGACAGGATACAATGAGCAGTTCTTC. Protein sequence: CSARDLETGYNEQFF.

The J gene is TRBJ2-5, the V gene TRBV12-3 or TRBV12-4, with no clear D. CDR3 size: 12 residues. The V and J ends lost 6 bases and 7 bases respectively, with 12 bases between them. As DNA, the CDR3 is TGTGCCAGCAGCGAAGCAGAAGGGACCCAGTACTTC. The encoded protein is CASSEAEGTQYF.

This clonotype has only a few counts. The chain employs TRBV25-1 and TRBJ1-2; D is ambiguous. V dropped 2 bases and J dropped 1 base, with 14 bases sitting between them. Germline values: CDR1 MGHDK, CDR2 SYGVNS. The CDR3 runs 16 residues. This CDR3 reads CASSERWGWGNYGYTF. CDR3 coding DNA: TGTGCCAGCAGTGAACGGTGGGGTTGGGGTAACTATGGCTACACCTTC.

This chain joins TRBV2 and TRBJ2-3; tentatively, D is TRBD1 (6 bases). V was cut by 5 bases and J by 0 bases, with 15 bases left in between. The CDR3 spans 16 residues. CDR1 is SNHLY, CDR2 FYNNEI, per germline. CDR3 in DNA: TGTGCCAGCAGTCACCCATTGGGGGCCAGCACAGATACGCAGTATTTT. This sequence encodes CASSHPLGASTDTQYF.

This clonotype turned up a few times. The chain employs TRBV5-1 and TRBJ2-2; no firm D call. This CDR3 contains 14 residues. Deletions cut 0 bases from V and 5 bases from J, with 8 bases between. Germline values: CDR1 SGHRS, CDR2 YFSETQ. CDR3 loop: CASSLAAETGELFF. The CDR3 DNA sequence: TGCGCCAGCAGCTTGGCCGCGGAGACCGGGGAGCTGTTTTTT.

The chain combines TRBV7-3 with TRBJ1-6; D is undetermined. The V gene lost 2 bases and the J gene lost 8 bases, with 7 bases spanning the gap. Germline lookup yields CDR1 SGHTA and CDR2 FQGTGA. The CDR3 runs 13 residues. The chain's CDR3 is CASSLERDSPLHF. The CDR3 DNA sequence: TGTGCCAGCAGCTTAGAGCGCGATTCACCCCTCCACTTT.